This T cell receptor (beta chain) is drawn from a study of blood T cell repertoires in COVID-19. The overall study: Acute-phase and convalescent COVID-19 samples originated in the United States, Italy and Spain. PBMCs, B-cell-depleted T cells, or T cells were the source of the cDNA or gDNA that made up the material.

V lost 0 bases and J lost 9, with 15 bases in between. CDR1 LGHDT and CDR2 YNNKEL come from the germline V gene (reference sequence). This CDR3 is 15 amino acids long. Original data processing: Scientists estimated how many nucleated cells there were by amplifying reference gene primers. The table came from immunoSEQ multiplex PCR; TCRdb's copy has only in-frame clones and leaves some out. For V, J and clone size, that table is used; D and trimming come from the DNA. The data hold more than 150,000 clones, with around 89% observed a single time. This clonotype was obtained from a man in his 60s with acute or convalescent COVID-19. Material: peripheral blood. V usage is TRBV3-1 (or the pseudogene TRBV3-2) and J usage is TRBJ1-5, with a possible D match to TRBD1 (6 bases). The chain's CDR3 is CASSQDQTGLRPQHF. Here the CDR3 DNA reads TGTGCCAGCAGCCAAGATCAGACAGGCCTTCGGCCCCAGCATTTT.